One and the same sample provided the 4 T cell receptor beta chains below, sequenced in a study of regulatory dendritic cells for organ transplantation. Repertoires were generated with immunoSEQ multiplex PCR, while TCRdb's copy carries only in-frame clones and drops some. The sample comprises about 38,000 clones, 75% to 95% of which are singletons, and over 0.1% rests with the top ten. Input material: naive CD8+ T cells from blood. The sample's subset: CD45RA+ naive T cells. These receptors were taken from a human donor in good health.

This chain uses TRBV28 with TRBJ2-3; D unresolved. V gave up 3 bases and J gave up 2 bases, with 3 bases separating them. This CDR3 spans 12 amino acids. CDR1 and CDR2 from the germline V gene are MDHEN and SYDVKM. CDR3 nucleotides: TGTGCCAGCAGTTTGCTCACAGATACGCAGTATTTT. Translating it yields CASSLLTDTQYF.

This clone was observed a single time. The chain uses TRBV27 and TRBJ2-3; TRBD1 matches at 10 bases. The J segment lost 2 bases and the V segment lost 5 bases, leaving 13 bases of the junction unmatched. Germline loops: CDR1 MNHEY, CDR2 SMNVEV (reference sequence). The length of the CDR3 is 18 residues. In nucleotides, the CDR3 is TGTGCCAGCAGTGTAAGGACAGGGGGACGCAAATTCACAGATACGCAGTATTTT. It specifies CASSVRTGGRKFTDTQYF.

This chain uses TRBV6-1 with TRBJ2-3; D remains ambiguous. Between the trimmed V and J ends, which lost 8 bases and 5 bases, there was a span of 11 bases. This CDR3 contains 12 residues. Germline-derived CDR1 and CDR2 are MNHNS and SASEGT. CDR3 sequence: CASEVGLDTQYF. CDR3 nucleotide sequence: TGTGCCAGCGAAGTGGGCCTAGATACGCAGTATTTT.

The CDR3 is CSVETGDAKGARTAFF. The CDR3 nucleotides read TGCAGCGTTGAAACTGGGGACGCCAAGGGGGCTCGGACAGCTTTCTTT. This chain uses TRBV29-1 with TRBJ1-1; TRBD1 agrees at 7 bases. There are 16 residues in the CDR3. Germline CDR1 is SQVTM and CDR2 is ANQGSEA. V shed 2 bases and J 10 bases; nucleotides not matched to a gene: 19.